This T cell receptor beta chain comes out of a study of blood T cells in healthy people across ages. Whenever a sample was processed, at least 7 million PBMCs were isolated. Primed by a sample-barcoded 5' primer and a J-beta primer mix, a second PCR proceeded for about 6 to 11 cycles. Each single sample gave us at least 2.5 million CDR3-containing paired-end reads. TCRdb analysed the 5' RACE reads with MiXCR anew, one entry per CDR3 protein. The repertoire has approximately 800,000 distinct CDR3 sequences, roughly three fifths of them found once; the top ten carry more than 25%. As concerns this clonotype: Its specificity is not known.

V trimming: 7 bases; J trimming: 3 bases; junction bases outside the gene matches: 10. CDR1 and CDR2 from the germline V gene are KGHDR and SFDVKD. This CDR3 spans 16 amino acids. Notes on the study in general: Researchers said unsorted PBMCs prevented a conclusive naive versus antigen-experienced comparison.

The sequenced sample was blood. This clonotype was obtained from a man in his forties in good health. The rearrangement links TRBV24-1 to TRBJ1-5; TRBD1 aligns across 8 bases. The CDR3 DNA is TGTGCCACCAGCGTTGGGGTGACAGGGGTCAATCAGCCCCAGCATTTT. Translation: CATSVGVTGVNQPQHF.